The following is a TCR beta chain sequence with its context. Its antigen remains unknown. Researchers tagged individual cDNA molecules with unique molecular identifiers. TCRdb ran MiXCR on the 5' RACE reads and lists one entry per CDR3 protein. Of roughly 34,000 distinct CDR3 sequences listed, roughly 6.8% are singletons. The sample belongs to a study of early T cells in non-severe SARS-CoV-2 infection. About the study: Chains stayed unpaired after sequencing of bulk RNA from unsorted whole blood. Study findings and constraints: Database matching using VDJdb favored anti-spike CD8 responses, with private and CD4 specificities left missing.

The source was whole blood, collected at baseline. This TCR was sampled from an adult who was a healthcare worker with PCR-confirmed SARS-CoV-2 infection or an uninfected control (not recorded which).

CDR3 amino acids: CASSPVGRRVNTGELFF. CDR3 bases: TGTGCCAGCAGTCCCGTGGGGAGGAGAGTAAACACCGGGGAGCTGTTTTTT. The V call is TRBV28, the J call TRBJ2-2; maybe TRBD2 (6 bases). CDR3 length equals 17 residues. CDR1 and CDR2 from the germline V gene are MDHEN and SYDVKM. Trimming removed 5 bases from V and 2 bases from J, with 18 bases in between.